The T cell receptor (beta chain) under discussion was sequenced for a study of cytomegalovirus exposure and HLA in healthy donors. Study-level findings and limits: In a later analysis, parvovirus B19, influenza, CMV and Epstein-Barr virus appeared linked to several top co-occurrence clusters. Rates of TCR association differed by HLA locus in a later analysis, with DRB1 highest and HLA-C lowest. A likely sequencing artifact accounted for one observed cluster of highly shared sequence variants. Indistinguishable V segments such as TRBV6-2 and TRBV6-3 were excluded.

Germline V CDR1 and CDR2: SNHLY, FYNNEI. V lost 6 bases to trimming and J lost 9 bases, with 18 bases between them. The CDR3 is 13 amino acids. As to this clone: Its antigen is not known.

Vbeta (60) and Jbeta (13) primers were used in the PCR. Sequenced by immunoSEQ multiplex PCR; TCRdb stores in-frame clones only, minus some. The repertoire includes about 82,000 clones, around 68% of them detected once, and more than 20% sits in the top ten. The sample comprised PBMCs. The TCR was taken from a man aged 25 to 45 in good health and CMV-seropositive. The chain combines TRBV2 with TRBJ2-7, with unresolved D. As DNA, the CDR3 is TGTGCCAGCAGCTACCCCCGCTACGAGCGGCAGTACTTC. Its protein product is CASSYPRYERQYF. The full variable domain, rest sourced from reference TRBV2 and TRBJ2-7, is EPEVTQTPSHQVTQMGQEVILRCVPISNHLYFYWYRQILGQKVEFLVSFYNNEISEKSEIFDDQFSVERPDGSNFTLKIRSTKLEDSAMYFCASSYPRYERQYFGPGTRLTVT.